These T cell receptor beta chains were read from a single sample in a study of T-cell reconstitution after alpha-beta-depleted transplantation in children. MiXCR was run by TCRdb on the PCR reads, yielding one entry per CDR3 protein. The sample shows 75,000 to 90,000 distinct CDR3 sequences, roughly 14% of them seen only once. Sequencing used PBMCs, mostly from graft donor cells, obtained 180 days after TCRalphabeta/CD19-depleted stem cell transplant. The receptors originated from a male patient aged 2 to 9 who had a stem cell transplant for acute lymphoblastic leukemia, so the T cells may come from the graft donor. Both conserved end residues are part of each CDR3. D genes are given only for firm matches. Clone sizes are given selectively: once, few, many, or a class where the clone is expanded.

clone_size	d_call	j_call	v_call	cdr3_aa	cdr3_nt
-	TRBD2	TRBJ2-7	TRBV12-3/TRBV12-4	CASSYLAGGIYEQYF	TGTGCCAGCAGTTATCTAGCGGGCGGGATTTACGAGCAGTACTTC
many	-	TRBJ2-2	TRBV10-3	CAIAERFNTGELFF	TGTGCCATCGCTGAAAGGTTTAACACCGGGGAGCTGTTTTTT
few	-	TRBJ2-3	TRBV13	CASSPYSEGTDTQYF	TGTGCCAGCAGCCCATACTCAGAGGGCACAGATACGCAGTATTTT
-	-	TRBJ2-1	TRBV29-1	CSVAEYGSF	TGCAGCGTAGCCGAGTATGGGTCCTTC
-	-	TRBJ1-2	TRBV7-6	CASSLRAPRYGYTF	TGTGCCAGCAGCTTAAGAGCCCCCCGGTATGGCTACACCTTC
few	-	TRBJ2-4	TRBV15	CATSREWTRDIQYF	TGTGCCACCAGCAGAGAGTGGACCAGGGACATTCAGTACTTC
few	TRBD1	TRBJ2-3	TRBV12-3/TRBV12-4	CASRPPGQGIDTQYF	TGTGCCAGCAGACCCCCGGGACAGGGGATAGATACGCAGTATTTT
many	-	TRBJ2-7	TRBV7-9	CASSPRAIGRYEQYF	TGTGCCAGCAGCCCCCGGGCCATCGGAAGATACGAGCAGTACTTC
many	-	TRBJ1-2	TRBV5-1	CASSEGNNYGYTF	TGCGCCAGCTCCGAGGGCAATAACTATGGCTACACCTTC
-	-	TRBJ2-7	TRBV18	CASSRSGTLAYEQYF	TGTGCCAGCTCAAGATCCGGGACCTTGGCCTACGAGCAGTACTTC
-	TRBD2	TRBJ2-5	TRBV28	CASSLGGLAGETQYF	TGTGCCAGCAGTTTAGGGGGACTAGCGGGAGAGACCCAGTACTTC
few	TRBD1	TRBJ2-2	TRBV5-4	CASSPMDRARGTGELFF	TGTGCCAGCAGCCCAATGGACAGGGCGAGGGGCACCGGGGAGCTGTTTTTT
many	-	TRBJ1-1	TRBV25-1	CASSEQGRNTEAFF	TGTGCCAGCAGTGAACAGGGGAGGAACACTGAAGCTTTCTTT
few	TRBD1	TRBJ2-7	TRBV12-3/TRBV12-4	CASRTGGRYEQYF	TGTGCCAGCAGAACAGGGGGCAGGTACGAGCAGTACTTC
-	-	TRBJ2-7	TRBV7-8	CASSSITGTQMSYEQYF	TGTGCCAGCAGCTCCATCACCGGGACCCAAATGTCGTACGAGCAGTACTTC
-	TRBD2	TRBJ2-1	TRBV9	CASSVVLAGGVNEQFF	TGTGCCAGCAGCGTAGTCCTAGCGGGAGGAGTAAATGAGCAGTTCTTC
-	TRBD2	TRBJ2-7	TRBV5-1	CASSPPGLAGDEQYF	TGCGCCAGCAGCCCTCCTGGACTAGCGGGGGACGAGCAGTACTTC
few	-	TRBJ2-1	TRBV6-1	CASTAARSRYNEQFF	TGTGCCAGCACCGCCGCCAGGTCAAGGTACAATGAGCAGTTCTTC
few	TRBD1	TRBJ1-2	TRBV5-1	CASSSRDSYANYGYTF	TGCGCCAGCAGCTCCCGGGACAGCTATGCGAACTATGGCTACACCTTC
many	-	TRBJ2-1	TRBV6-5	CASSYRGEQFF	TGTGCCAGCAGTTACAGGGGGGAGCAGTTCTTC
few	TRBD1	TRBJ1-3	TRBV7-2	CASSLRQGLGNTIYF	TGTGCCAGCAGCTTACGACAGGGACTAGGAAACACCATATATTTT
-	-	TRBJ2-1	TRBV11-2	CASKASLYNEQFF	TGTGCCAGCAAGGCTTCGTTGTACAATGAGCAGTTCTTC
-	-	TRBJ2-2	TRBV7-9	CASRVDTGELFF	TGTGCCAGCAGGGTTGACACCGGGGAGCTGTTTTTT
-	TRBD1	TRBJ1-5	TRBV7-2	CASSSGQGPNQPQHF	TGTGCCAGCAGCTCCGGACAGGGCCCCAATCAGCCCCAGCATTTT
few	TRBD1	TRBJ2-3	TRBV25-1	CASSASWTGGRVDTQYF	TGTGCCAGCAGCGCATCGTGGACAGGGGGCAGGGTAGATACGCAGTATTTT
few	-	TRBJ2-2	TRBV6-1	CASTLSGVAGELFF	TGTGCCAGCACCCTATCGGGGGTCGCCGGGGAGCTGTTTTTT
few	TRBD2	TRBJ2-1	TRBV29-1	CSVEGRGAFNEQFF	TGCAGCGTTGAAGGGCGGGGGGCCTTTAATGAGCAGTTCTTC
-	TRBD1	TRBJ1-2	TRBV20-1	CSAPPRGRANYGYTF	TGCAGTGCTCCCCCGAGGGGGCGGGCTAACTATGGCTACACCTTC
-	-	TRBJ2-7	TRBV5-1	CASSGDIWPYEQYF	TGCGCCAGCAGCGGCGACATATGGCCCTACGAGCAGTACTTC
few	TRBD2	TRBJ2-2	TRBV12-3/TRBV12-4	CARSMTSDTGELFF	TGTGCCAGGTCCATGACTAGCGACACCGGGGAGCTGTTTTTT
few	TRBD2	TRBJ2-3	TRBV28	CASRSPQRGRTDTQYF	TGTGCCAGCAGATCCCCACAGCGGGGGCGCACAGATACGCAGTATTTT
once	-	TRBJ2-2	TRBV5-2	CAMGFGLLTNTGELFF	TGTGCCATGGGCTTCGGGCTCCTCACGAACACCGGGGAGCTGTTTTTT
few	-	TRBJ2-7	TRBV29-1	CSVALSLSYEQYF	TGCAGCGTTGCCCTCTCTCTGTCCTACGAGCAGTACTTC
few	TRBD1	TRBJ2-5	TRBV12-3/TRBV12-4	CASRQDRGQKTQYF	TGTGCCAGCAGACAGGACAGGGGGCAAAAGACCCAGTACTTC
-	-	TRBJ1-1	TRBV28	CASSFSAGSKAFF	TGTGCCAGCAGTTTTTCGGCTGGCAGTAAAGCTTTCTTT
-	-	TRBJ1-6	TRBV5-1	CASSLMLDRGPLHF	TGCGCCAGCAGCTTGATGCTAGACCGAGGACCCCTCCACTTT
few	-	TRBJ2-3	TRBV28	CASSSGGKRADTQYF	TGTGCCAGCAGTTCCGGGGGAAAGCGAGCAGATACGCAGTATTTT
-	-	TRBJ1-5	TRBV12-3/TRBV12-4	CASSLGQGSRQPQHF	TGTGCCAGCAGTTTAGGGCAGGGCTCAAGACAGCCCCAGCATTTT
few	-	TRBJ1-1	TRBV12-3/TRBV12-4	CASTPTRAVAEAFF	TGTGCCAGCACCCCGACGAGGGCCGTAGCTGAAGCTTTCTTT
-	TRBD2	TRBJ2-3	TRBV4-2	CASSPSPGTRRTDTQYF	TGTGCCAGCAGTCCAAGCCCCGGGACTAGACGCACAGATACGCAGTATTTT
many	-	TRBJ1-1	TRBV7-7	CASSLAIGGGTEAFF	TGTGCTAGCAGCTTAGCGATCGGGGGGGGGACTGAAGCTTTCTTT
few	-	TRBJ1-1	TRBV5-1	CASSLETLQHTEAFF	TGCGCCAGCAGCTTGGAAACCCTCCAGCACACTGAAGCTTTCTTT
few	-	TRBJ1-5	TRBV9	CASSTEGSFSQPQHF	TGTGCCAGCAGCACAGAGGGATCTTTCAGTCAGCCCCAGCATTTT
many	TRBD1	TRBJ2-1	TRBV6-1	CASPGQGHYNEQFF	TGTGCCAGCCCTGGACAGGGGCACTACAATGAGCAGTTCTTC
few	-	TRBJ1-2	TRBV24-1	CATVSRGQGNYGYTF	TGTGCCACCGTTTCACGGGGTCAGGGAAACTATGGCTACACCTTC
few	-	TRBJ2-6	TRBV4-3	CASSQGPGYGANVLTF	TGCGCCAGCAGCCAAGGCCCGGGGTACGGGGCCAACGTCCTGACTTTC
many	-	TRBJ1-5	TRBV7-2	CASSLRPGYQPQHF	TGTGCCAGCAGCCTCAGACCGGGATATCAGCCCCAGCATTTT
few	-	TRBJ2-5	TRBV12-3/TRBV12-4	CASSSYTPRETQYF	TGTGCCAGCAGTTCGTATACGCCGAGGGAGACCCAGTACTTC
few	-	TRBJ2-7	TRBV7-9	CASSLTTLSYEQYF	TGTGCCAGCAGCTTAACTACCCTTTCTTACGAGCAGTACTTC
-	-	TRBJ2-4	TRBV11-3	CASSQSSLGIQYF	TGTGCCAGCAGCCAATCTTCTCTGGGCATTCAGTACTTC
-	TRBD1	TRBJ1-2	TRBV4-3	CASSQEIQGTGGYTF	TGCGCCAGCAGCCAAGAGATACAGGGGACGGGGGGCTACACCTTC
few	-	TRBJ2-6	TRBV20-1	CSAKGQGKAGANVLTF	TGCAGTGCTAAGGGTCAGGGTAAAGCTGGGGCCAACGTCCTGACTTTC
few	TRBD1	TRBJ1-3	TRBV30	CARRDRQNTIYF	TGTGCCCGCCGGGACAGACAGAACACCATATATTTT
few	-	TRBJ2-7	TRBV4-2	CASSQDRDFYEQYF	TGTGCCAGCAGCCAAGATAGGGACTTCTACGAGCAGTACTTC
many	-	TRBJ2-1	TRBV5-5	CASSLDGSSYNEQFF	TGTGCCAGCAGCTTGGACGGGAGCTCCTACAATGAGCAGTTCTTC
many	-	TRBJ2-5	TRBV7-8	CASSLGRETQYF	TGTGCCAGCAGCTTAGGTCGAGAGACCCAGTACTTC
-	-	TRBJ1-3	TRBV15	CATSRGPAGRGNTIYF	TGTGCCACCAGCAGAGGTCCCGCAGGGCGCGGAAACACCATATATTTT
few	-	TRBJ2-2	TRBV12-3/TRBV12-4	CASSLGRRPTGPGELFF	TGTGCCAGCAGTTTAGGAAGGCGGCCCACGGGACCCGGGGAGCTGTTTTTT
-	TRBD1	TRBJ2-7	TRBV5-1	CASSWTGADYEQYF	TGCGCCAGCAGCTGGACAGGGGCCGACTACGAGCAGTACTTC
-	-	TRBJ1-2	TRBV4-1	CASSQARGLNYGYTF	TGCGCCAGCAGCCAAGCAAGAGGGCTGAACTATGGCTACACCTTC